These 17 T cell receptor beta chains share one sample of origin, sequenced in a study of control samples from healthy donors and cancer patients. Method: immunoSEQ multiplex PCR; TCRdb's copy keeps in-frame clones and lacks some. The sample lists around 95,000 clones, about 88% seen once, with over 15% in the top ten. Sequenced: blood. The origin of the receptors is a woman in her fifties or sixties in good health.

The genes are TRBV19 and TRBJ2-7, with 10 bases that match TRBD1. CDR3 size: 15 residues. CDR1 LNHDA and CDR2 SQIVND come from the germline V gene (reference sequence). V lost 6 bases, J lost 6 bases, and 11 bases stayed unmatched. Here the CDR3 DNA reads TGTGCCAGTAGAAGAACCGGGACAGGGGATGCCGAGCAGTACTTC. This encodes CASRRTGTGDAEQYF. Looking up the rest from reference TRBV19 and TRBJ2-7 gives the full variable domain: DGGITQSPKYLFRKEGQNVTLSCEQNLNHDAMYWYRQDPGQGLRLIYYSQIVNDFQKGDIAEGYSVSREKKESFPLTVTSAQKNPTAFYLCASRRTGTGDAEQYFGPGTRLTVT.

V usage is TRBV10-1 and J usage is TRBJ1-6; 7 positions match TRBD1. J gave up 7 bases and V 6 bases, and 15 bases lay outside the gene matches. Germline loops: CDR1 WNHNN, CDR2 SYGVQD (reference sequence). The CDR3 runs 17 residues. CDR3 sequence reads: CASRPKAGTVQNSPLHF. CDR3 bases: TGCGCCAGCAGACCCAAGGCCGGGACAGTCCAAAATTCACCCCTCCACTTT.

The genes are TRBV27 and TRBJ1-2, with D unclear. Germline-derived CDR1 and CDR2 are MNHEY and SMNVEV (reference sequence). Trimming took 4 bases from V and 2 from J, leaving 14 bases between them. The length of the CDR3 is 15 residues. CDR3 sequence reads: CASSSRGLANYGYTF. CDR3 DNA: TGTGCCAGCAGTTCCCGGGGATTGGCGAACTATGGCTACACCTTC.

The chain joins TRBV5-4 to TRBJ2-5; tentatively, D is TRBD2 (5 bases). CDR3 length equals 16 residues. Trimming removed 4 bases from V and 5 bases from J, with 21 bases in between. Germline CDR1 reads SGHNT; CDR2 reads YYREEE (reference sequence). CDR3 sequence reads: CASSHSPASSGETQYF. In DNA, the CDR3 is TGTGCCAGCAGCCACTCCCCCGCTAGCTCGGGGGAGACCCAGTACTTC.

The chain has TRBV6-1 and TRBJ2-2; possibly TRBD2 for D (6 bases). Deletions cut 4 bases from V and 5 bases from J, with 20 bases between. Per the germline V gene, CDR1 is MNHNS and CDR2 is SASEGT. CDR3 length equals 17 residues. CDR3 sequence reads: CASSAGKLAKVTGELFF. CDR3 DNA: TGTGCCAGCAGTGCCGGAAAACTAGCTAAGGTTACCGGGGAGCTGTTTTTT.

This clone was observed a few times. V and J are TRBV5-6 and TRBJ1-3, with a possible D match to TRBD1 (5 bases). The CDR3 runs 17 residues. Trimming left V 2 bases short and J 2 bases short, with 17 bases between. Germline V gives CDR1 SGHDT, CDR2 YYEEEE. The CDR3: CASSLMAGPLAGNTIYF. CDR3 coding DNA: TGTGCCAGCAGCTTAATGGCGGGGCCCCTGGCTGGAAACACCATATATTTT.

This chain links TRBV3-1 (or the pseudogene TRBV3-2) with TRBJ2-6; D unclear. Germline V gene lookup returns CDR1 LGHDT and CDR2 YNNKEL (reference sequence). This CDR3 region has 15 residues. Trimming cost V 4 bases and J 4 bases, with 11 bases left between them. CDR3 sequence (DNA): TGTGCCAGCAGCCGACCCCTTGGGGGGGCCAACGTCCTGACTTTC. Protein product: CASSRPLGGANVLTF.

V gene TRBV5-6 combines with J gene TRBJ2-3; 13 bases map to TRBD2. Trimming took 2 bases from V and 0 from J; bases not matched to a gene: 6. CDR3 size: 18 residues. The V gene's germline CDR1 is SGHDT and CDR2 YYEEEE. DNA for the CDR3: TGTGCCAGCAGCTTCCTGACTAGCGGGGGGTCAAGCACAGATACGCAGTATTTT. Encoded protein: CASSFLTSGGSSTDTQYF.

The rearrangement links TRBV24-1 to TRBJ1-5; 8 nucleotides line up with TRBD1. The CDR3 has 15 residues. Germline assignment: CDR1 KGHDR and CDR2 SFDVKD. V dropped 3 bases and J dropped 6; count of bases not matched to a gene: 6. The CDR3 loop reads CATSDTTGGGQPQHF. CDR3 DNA: TGTGCCACCAGTGATACAACAGGGGGAGGTCAGCCCCAGCATTTT.

The chain has TRBV3-1 (or the pseudogene TRBV3-2) and TRBJ1-2, with TRBD1 matching over 7 bases. Trimming removed 10 bases from V and 8 bases from J; junction bases left unmatched: 13. The CDR3 contains 13 residues. The germline V gene has CDR1 LGHDT and CDR2 YNNKEL (reference sequence). CDR3 residues: CANPTGETSGYTF. Here the CDR3 DNA reads TGTGCCAACCCCACAGGGGAAACTTCGGGCTACACCTTC.

In DNA, the CDR3 is TGTGCCAGCAGCTTAGAAGGCCAGATCTATGGCTACACCTTC. Its translation is CASSLEGQIYGYTF. The V gene is TRBV7-2, the J gene TRBJ1-2; no clear D gene. Trimming took 1 base from V and 4 from J, leaving 10 bases between them. This CDR3 has 14 amino acids. CDR1 SGHTA and CDR2 FQGNSA come from the germline V gene.

This clone was detected once. J is TRBJ1-1 and V is TRBV19, with D possibly being TRBD1 (5 bases). Between the trimmed V and J ends, which lost 5 bases and 5 bases, there was a span of 6 bases. This CDR3 has 11 amino acids. CDR1 and CDR2 (germline): LNHDA, SQIVND (reference sequence). CDR3: CASSWGTEAFF. CDR3 nucleotides: TGTGCCAGTAGTTGGGGGACTGAAGCTTTCTTT. Based on the CDR3 plus reference TRBV19 and TRBJ1-1, the full variable domain is DGGITQSPKYLFRKEGQNVTLSCEQNLNHDAMYWYRQDPGQGLRLIYYSQIVNDFQKGDIAEGYSVSREKKESFPLTVTSAQKNPTAFYLCASSWGTEAFFGQGTRLTVV.

In its sample, this clone was seen a few times. This rearrangement joins TRBV7-8 to TRBJ2-7; no clear D gene. In germline, CDR1 is SGHVS, CDR2 FQNEAQ. The V end lost 5 bases, the J end lost 2 bases, and 16 bases lay between the germline ends. The CDR3 totals 15 residues. The CDR3 sequence is CASSRTDTGTYEQYF. The CDR3 nucleotides are TGTGCCAGCAGCCGGACCGACACTGGAACCTACGAGCAGTACTTC.

CDR3 coding DNA: TGTGCCAGCAGCTTGGGGGAGGGCCGGCAGACCCAGTACTTC. Its translation: CASSLGEGRQTQYF. The rearrangement uses TRBV5-6 and TRBJ2-5, with 7 bases fitting TRBD2. The CDR3 extends over 14 amino acids. V shed 0 bases and J 6 bases; nucleotides not matched to a gene: 5. Per germline, CDR1 SGHDT and CDR2 YYEEEE.

The chain combines TRBV3-1 (or the pseudogene TRBV3-2) with TRBJ2-1, with 7 bases fitting TRBD2. CDR1 and CDR2 from the germline V gene are LGHDT and YNNKEL (reference sequence). Germline trimming cut 6 bases from V and 7 bases from J; bases unmatched to any gene: 15. The CDR3 runs to 16 residues. The CDR3 protein is CASSRSGGSWVNEQFF. The CDR3 DNA is TGTGCCAGCAGTCGCTCGGGGGGTTCATGGGTTAATGAGCAGTTCTTC.

The V and J genes are TRBV27 and TRBJ1-1; 7 bases are shared with TRBD1. V was pared by 5 bases and J by 0 bases, with 6 bases of the junction left unmatched. Per the germline V gene, CDR1 is MNHEY and CDR2 is SMNVEV (reference sequence). The CDR3 is 15 amino acids. CDR3 sequence: CASSRGTVMNTEAFF. CDR3 nucleotide sequence: TGTGCCAGCAGTCGCGGGACAGTCATGAACACTGAAGCTTTCTTT.

This chain uses TRBV6-5 with TRBJ2-2; D is possibly TRBD1 or TRBD2 (5 bases each). This CDR3 region has 14 residues. Germline CDR1 MNHEY, CDR2 SVGAGI. The V end lost 6 bases, the J end lost 4 bases, and 12 bases lay between the germline ends. CDR3 sequence (DNA): TGTGCCAGCAGGGGACCCAAGACCACCGGGGAGCTGTTTTTT. Its protein product is CASRGPKTTGELFF.